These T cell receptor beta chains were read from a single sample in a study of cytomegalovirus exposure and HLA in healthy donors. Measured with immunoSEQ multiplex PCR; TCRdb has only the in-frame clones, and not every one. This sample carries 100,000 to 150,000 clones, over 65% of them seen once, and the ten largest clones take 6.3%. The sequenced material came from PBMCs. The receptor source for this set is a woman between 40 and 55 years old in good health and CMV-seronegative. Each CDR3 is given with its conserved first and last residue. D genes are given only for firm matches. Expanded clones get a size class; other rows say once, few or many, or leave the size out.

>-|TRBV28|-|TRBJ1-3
CASSLLGPSASGNTIYF
TGTGCCAGCAGTTTATTGGGGCCATCGGCTTCTGGAAACACCATATATTTT
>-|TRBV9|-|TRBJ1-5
CASSVGTGNQPQHF
TGTGCCAGCAGCGTAGGGACAGGCAATCAGCCCCAGCATTTT
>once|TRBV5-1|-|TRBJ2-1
CASSPGNSEQFF
TGCGCCAGCAGCCCGGGGAACAGTGAGCAGTTCTTC
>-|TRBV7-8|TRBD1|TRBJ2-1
CASSLATGAYNEQFF
TGTGCCAGCAGCTTAGCGACAGGGGCCTACAATGAGCAGTTCTTC
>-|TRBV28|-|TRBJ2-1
CASSYGRRVNEQFF
TGTGCCAGCAGTTACGGGAGAAGGGTCAATGAGCAGTTCTTC
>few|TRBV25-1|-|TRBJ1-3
CASSEQGSNTIYF
TGTGCCAGCAGTGAGCAGGGATCAAACACCATATATTTT
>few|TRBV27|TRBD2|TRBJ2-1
CASSLSIRTSGYNEQFF
TGTGCCAGCAGTTTATCTATCCGGACTAGCGGATACAATGAGCAGTTCTTC
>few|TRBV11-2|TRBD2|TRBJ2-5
CASSLDRRAAGGETQYF
TGTGCCAGCAGCTTAGATCGGAGGGCGGCGGGGGGTGAGACCCAGTACTTC
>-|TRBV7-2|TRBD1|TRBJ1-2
CASSLPRTGAYGYTF
TGTGCCAGCAGCTTACCACGGACAGGTGCCTATGGCTACACCTTC
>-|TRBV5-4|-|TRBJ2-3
CASSTNNRAHTQYF
TGTGCCAGCAGCACCAACAACAGGGCCCATACGCAGTATTTT
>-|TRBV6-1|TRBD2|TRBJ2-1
CASSAKLGLAGGNEQFF
TGTGCCAGCAGTGCCAAACTGGGACTAGCGGGAGGCAATGAGCAGTTCTTC
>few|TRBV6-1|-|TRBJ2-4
CASSVLDARAKNIQYF
TGTGCCAGCAGTGTATTGGATGCGAGGGCCAAAAACATTCAGTACTTC
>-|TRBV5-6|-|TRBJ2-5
CASRGSGETQYF
TGTGCCAGCAGGGGGAGTGGAGAGACCCAGTACTTC
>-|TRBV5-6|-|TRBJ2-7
CASSLGQLYEQYF
TGTGCCAGCAGCCTAGGACAGCTCTACGAGCAGTACTTC
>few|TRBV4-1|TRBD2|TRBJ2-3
CASSLAGFSTDTQYF
TGCGCCAGCAGCCTAGCGGGCTTCAGCACAGATACGCAGTATTTT
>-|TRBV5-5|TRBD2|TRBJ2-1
CASSETSGIYNEQFF
TGTGCCAGCAGCGAGACTAGCGGGATCTACAATGAGCAGTTCTTC
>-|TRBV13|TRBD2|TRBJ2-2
CASSLASGNLNTGELFF
TGTGCCAGCAGCTTAGCTAGCGGGAACCTCAACACCGGGGAGCTGTTTTTT
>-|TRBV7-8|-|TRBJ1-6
CASSPRGLRVYTSPLHF
TGTGCCAGCAGCCCCCGGGGGTTAAGGGTCTACACTTCACCCCTCCACTTT
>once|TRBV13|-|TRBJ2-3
CASSSTGPTDTQYF
TGTGCCAGCAGCTCGACAGGCCCCACAGATACGCAGTATTTT
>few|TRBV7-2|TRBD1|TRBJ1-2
CASSLGQGYGYTF
TGTGCCAGCAGCTTAGGACAGGGCTATGGCTACACCTTC
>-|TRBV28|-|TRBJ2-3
CASSGNTQYF
TGTGCCAGCAGCGGTAATACGCAGTATTTT
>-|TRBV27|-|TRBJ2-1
CASSLRASRVPNEQFF
TGTGCCAGCAGTTTGAGAGCCTCCCGGGTCCCCAATGAGCAGTTCTTC
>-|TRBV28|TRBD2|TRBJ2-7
CASSPSGTSGSYEQYF
TGTGCCAGCAGTCCCTCCGGGACTAGCGGCTCCTACGAGCAGTACTTC
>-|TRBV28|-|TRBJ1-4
CASSHGGQLEKLFF
TGTGCCAGCAGTCACGGGGGGCAGCTTGAAAAACTGTTTTTT
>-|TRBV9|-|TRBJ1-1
CASSVTAQNTEAFF
TGTGCCAGCAGCGTTACAGCCCAGAACACTGAAGCTTTCTTT
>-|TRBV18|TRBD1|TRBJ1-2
CASSPGQGNGYTF
TGTGCCAGCTCACCCGGACAGGGGAACGGCTACACCTTC
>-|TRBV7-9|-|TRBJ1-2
CSSSLLVGSYGYTF
TGTTCCAGCAGCTTATTAGTAGGGAGCTATGGCTACACCTTC